This T cell receptor beta chain was recovered during a study of cytomegalovirus exposure and HLA in healthy donors. The study, taken as a whole, reports: Association of a missense DCLRE1C variant with TCR beta V- and J-gene trimming was reported in a later analysis. Most TCR sequences were uncommon, yet certain public TCRs appeared in many donors.

Amplification used 60 Vbeta primers and 13 Jbeta primers. The data were produced by immunoSEQ multiplex PCR, yet TCRdb's version contains in-frame clones alone and is incomplete. The sample holds approximately 130,000 clones, nearly 80% seen once. As for this clone: The antigen remains undetermined.

Trimming took off 1 base at V and 4 bases at J, with 11 bases between the two ends. The CDR3 is 14 amino acids. Germline V gene data show CDR1 as SGHTS and CDR2 as YDEGEE. The sample taken for sequencing was PBMCs. This receptor was identified in a woman between 40 and 50 years old in good health and CMV-seronegative. The chain couples TRBV5-8 to TRBJ1-1, with a tentative D call TRBD1 (5 bases). The CDR3 here is CASSLSGGLTEAFF. The CDR3 DNA reads TGTGCCAGCAGCTTGAGCGGGGGTCTCACTGAAGCTTTCTTT.